The rows below give T cell receptor beta chains drawn from one sample of a study of radiation and T cells in renal cell carcinoma. Repertoires were generated with immunoSEQ multiplex PCR, while TCRdb's copy carries only in-frame clones and drops some. The sample includes roughly 92,000 clones, roughly 82% of them seen just once. This sample comprised blood, obtained from a patient whose treatment included radiotherapy and nephrectomy. The receptors were gathered from a man aged 60 to 75 with renal cell carcinoma. Both conserved end residues are part of each CDR3. A D gene is named only where the DNA matches it firmly. The listing skips clone size in some rows; elsewhere it reads once, few, many or a size class.

size	V	J	D	DNA	CDR3
-	TRBV5-4	TRBJ2-1	TRBD1	TGTGCCAGCAGCTTTCCGGGACAGTTAAATGAGCAGTTCTTC	CASSFPGQLNEQFF
-	TRBV4-2	TRBJ2-3	TRBD1	TGTGCCAGCAGCCAATCGACAGGGGGCGCGACAGATACGCAGTATTTT	CASSQSTGGATDTQYF
-	TRBV19	TRBJ2-5	-	TGTGCCAGTAGTATATCTCCATTTCTGACCCAGTACTTC	CASSISPFLTQYF
-	TRBV28	TRBJ1-1	TRBD1	TGTGCCAGCACAGCCGGACAGGTCCGAGCTTTCTTT	CASTAGQVRAFF
-	TRBV15	TRBJ1-2	TRBD1	TGTGCCACCAGCAGAGATAGGACAGGGAGCAATGGCTACACCTTC	CATSRDRTGSNGYTF
-	TRBV4-3	TRBJ1-5	TRBD1	TGCGCCTGCAGCCAAAGCGTACAGGGGAGTCAGCCCCAGCATTTT	CACSQSVQGSQPQHF
-	TRBV15	TRBJ1-5	-	TGTGCCACCAGCAGAGATCGGACACTAAATCAGCCCCAGCATTTT	CATSRDRTLNQPQHF
-	TRBV5-1	TRBJ2-2	TRBD2	TGCGCCAGCAGCCTGTCCGGGGGGGACACCGGGGAGCTGTTTTTT	CASSLSGGDTGELFF
-	TRBV28	TRBJ1-3	-	TGTGCCAGCAGTACGCCAGTCAGTCCCTCTGGAAACACCATATATTTT	CASSTPVSPSGNTIYF
-	TRBV5-6	TRBJ2-5	TRBD2	TGTGCCAGCAGCCGAGGAGCGGGAGCGTTGGGGGAGACCCAGTACTTC	CASSRGAGALGETQYF
-	TRBV7-2	TRBJ2-2	-	TGTGCCAGCAGCTTACAAGGGACCGGGGAGCTGTTTTTT	CASSLQGTGELFF
once	TRBV28	TRBJ2-5	TRBD2	TGTGCCAGCAGTTTAGGACTAGCGGGAGCGGAGACCCAGTACTTC	CASSLGLAGAETQYF
-	TRBV19	TRBJ1-5	-	TGTGCCAGTACCCTTCAGGGCATGTTTAATCAGCCCCAGCATTTT	CASTLQGMFNQPQHF
-	TRBV12-2	TRBJ2-7	-	TGTGCAAGTCGCTTAGTGGCTAGCGGGAGGATGATCCACGAGCAGTACTTC	CASRLVASGRMIHEQYF
once	TRBV5-3	TRBJ1-1	-	TGTGCCAGAAGCTTGGGAATCGGCAGGACTGAAGCTTTCTTT	CARSLGIGRTEAFF
-	TRBV15	TRBJ2-7	-	TGTGCCACCAGCAGAGCTCGGCTAGCCTACGAGCAGTACTTC	CATSRARLAYEQYF
-	TRBV7-7	TRBJ2-2	TRBD2	TGTGCCAGCAGCCGACTAGCGGGAGTTCCCGGGGGGGTGACCGGGGAGCTGTTTTTT	CASSRLAGVPGGVTGELFF
-	TRBV5-3	TRBJ2-7	-	TGTGCCAGAAGCCCGGGACGTAGCTCCTACGAGCAGTACTTC	CARSPGRSSYEQYF
-	TRBV7-8	TRBJ2-5	-	TGTGCCAGCAGCTCGAGGCAATTGGCAGGCAATAGGCAAGAGACCCAGTACTTC	CASSSRQLAGNRQETQYF
-	TRBV29-1	TRBJ2-1	-	TGCAGCGTTGAAACAGGTAATGAGCAGTTCTTC	CSVETGNEQFF